The entry that follows covers one T cell receptor (beta chain) sequence. Among the donors, all were Caucasian adults who lived in Nashville, Tennessee. Sequencing used immunoSEQ multiplex PCR; TCRdb keeps in-frame clones, though not all of them. The sample holds about 610,000 clones, about 96% seen once. This sample was included in a study of shared clonotypes between healthy human individuals. CDR3 length: 18 residues. The germline CDR1 and CDR2 sequences are MGHRA and YSYEKL. J was trimmed by 3 bases and V by 0 bases; bases with no gene match: 13. This sequence joins TRBV4-1 and TRBJ2-7; TRBD2 matches 8 bases. The sample taken for sequencing was naive CD4+ T cells sorted from blood. Stated subset: CD45RA+ positively selected. The clonotype was recovered from a woman in her 30s in good health. CDR3 loop: CASSQDGMGLGGNYEQYF. For the CDR3, the DNA is TGCGCCAGCAGCCAAGATGGCATGGGACTAGGGGGGAACTACGAGCAGTACTTC.